The present entry profiles one T cell receptor (beta chain) with its context. Its matching antigen is unknown. The CDR3 runs 15 residues. Germline V lookup: CDR1 SGDLS, CDR2 YYNGEE. The V end lost 2 bases, the J end lost 3 bases, and 13 bases lay between the germline ends. These data come from a study of graft-versus-host responses after intestinal transplantation. For the study at large: All of the recipients had induction that used anti-thymocyte globulin, then tacrolimus and steroids for approximately 3 years.

Notes on the study in general: With peak circulating GvH clone levels came an association with early post-transplant HvG declines. GvH clones were found in recipient marrow; some appeared first in ileum or blood. Allograft clonal ratios (graft-versus-host to host-versus-graft) were high in patients who had graft-donor T cell macrochimerism.

Researchers processed graft tissue to release intraepithelial and lamina propria lymphocytes. Measured with immunoSEQ multiplex PCR; TCRdb has only the in-frame clones, and not every one. The sample holds tens of thousands of clones, roughly 89% seen once. The V gene is TRBV9, the J gene TRBJ2-3; D is undetermined. The source was ileum tissue, collected around 350 days after transplant. This receptor was identified in a human patient who received an intestinal transplant, so some T cells may come from the graft donor. The CDR3 loop reads CASSVAPRWTDTQYF. The CDR3 region has the DNA TGTGCCAGCAGCGTTGCCCCCCGGTGGACAGATACGCAGTATTTT.